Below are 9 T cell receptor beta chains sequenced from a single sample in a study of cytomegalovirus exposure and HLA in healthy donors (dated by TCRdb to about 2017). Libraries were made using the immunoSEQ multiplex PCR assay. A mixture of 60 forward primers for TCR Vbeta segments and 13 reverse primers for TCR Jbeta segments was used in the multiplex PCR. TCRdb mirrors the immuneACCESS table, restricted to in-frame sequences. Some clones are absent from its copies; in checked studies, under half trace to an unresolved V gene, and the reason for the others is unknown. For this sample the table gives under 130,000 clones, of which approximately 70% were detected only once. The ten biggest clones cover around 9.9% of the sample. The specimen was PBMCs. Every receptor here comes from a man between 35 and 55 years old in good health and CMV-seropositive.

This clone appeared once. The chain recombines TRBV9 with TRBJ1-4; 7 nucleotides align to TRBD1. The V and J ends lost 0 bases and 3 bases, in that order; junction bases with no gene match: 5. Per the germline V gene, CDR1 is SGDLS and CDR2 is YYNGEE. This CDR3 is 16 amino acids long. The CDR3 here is CASSVDDRAPNEKLFF. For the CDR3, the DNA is TGTGCCAGCAGCGTAGACGACAGGGCACCTAATGAAAAACTGTTTTTT.

CDR3 in DNA: TGTGCCAGCAGTTTATATTCTTCTATGGGGCCGAATGAGCAGTTCTTC. It translates to CASSLYSSMGPNEQFF. The chain combines TRBV27 with TRBJ2-1; possibly TRBD1 for D (5 bases). This CDR3 has 16 residues. The germline gives CDR1 MNHEY, CDR2 SMNVEV (reference sequence). The V gene lost 1 base and the J gene lost 7 bases, with 17 bases spanning the gap.

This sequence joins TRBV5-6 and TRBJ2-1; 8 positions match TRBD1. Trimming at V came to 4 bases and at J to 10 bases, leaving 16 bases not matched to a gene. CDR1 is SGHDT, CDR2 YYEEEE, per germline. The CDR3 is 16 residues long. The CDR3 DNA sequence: TGTGCCAGCAGCGAGGACGGGTTCAGGGGGCAGGGAGAGCAGTTCTTC. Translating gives CASSEDGFRGQGEQFF.

The CDR3 DNA reads as TGTGCCAGCAGCCAAGTTGGGACACAATCCTACGAGCAGTACTTC. Translating it yields CASSQVGTQSYEQYF. The V call is TRBV4-2, the J call TRBJ2-7, with D possibly matching TRBD1 (6 bases). The V gene lost 1 base and the J gene lost 1 base, with 11 bases spanning the gap. The length of the CDR3 is 15 residues. In germline, CDR1 is LGHNA, CDR2 YNFKEQ.

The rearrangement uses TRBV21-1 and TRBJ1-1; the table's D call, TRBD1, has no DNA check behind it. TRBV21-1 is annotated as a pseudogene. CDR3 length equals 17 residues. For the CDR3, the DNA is TGTGCCAGCAGCAAGACAAATGGCGACGAGATGAACACTGAAGCTTTCTTT. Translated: CASSKTNGDEMNTEAFF.

CDR3 protein: CASSPQGPTEAFF. The CDR3 DNA is TGCGCCAGCAGTCCCCAGGGTCCAACTGAAGCTTTCTTT. This chain joins TRBV5-1 and TRBJ1-1; tentative D call: TRBD1 (5 bases). Trimming took 5 bases from V and 5 from J, leaving 13 bases between them. The CDR3 runs to 13 residues. The germline gives CDR1 SGHRS, CDR2 YFSETQ.

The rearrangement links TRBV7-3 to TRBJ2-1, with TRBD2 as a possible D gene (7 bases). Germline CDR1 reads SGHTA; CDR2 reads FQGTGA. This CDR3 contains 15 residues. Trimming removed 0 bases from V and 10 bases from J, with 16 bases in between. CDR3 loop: CASSLTEGGRDEQFF. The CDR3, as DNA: TGTGCCAGCAGCTTAACGGAGGGGGGGCGAGACGAGCAGTTCTTC.

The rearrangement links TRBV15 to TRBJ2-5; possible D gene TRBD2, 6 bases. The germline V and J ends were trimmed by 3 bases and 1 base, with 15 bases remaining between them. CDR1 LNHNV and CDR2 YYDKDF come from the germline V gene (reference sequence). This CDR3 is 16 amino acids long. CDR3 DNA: TGTGCCACCAGCAGGGCCTTTGGGGGGACCCAAGAGACCCAGTACTTC. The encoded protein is CATSRAFGGTQETQYF.

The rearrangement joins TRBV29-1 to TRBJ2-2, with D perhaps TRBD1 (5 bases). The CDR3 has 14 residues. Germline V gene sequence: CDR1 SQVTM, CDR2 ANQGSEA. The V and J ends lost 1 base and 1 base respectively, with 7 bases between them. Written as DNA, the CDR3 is TGCAGCGTTGAAGGGGGCGGGAACACCGGGGAGCTGTTTTTT. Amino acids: CSVEGGGNTGELFF.